The 4 T cell receptor beta chains below all came from one sample that was sequenced in a study of blood T cell repertoires in COVID-19. Sequenced by immunoSEQ multiplex PCR; TCRdb stores in-frame clones only, minus some. The sample lists about 160,000 clones; approximately 81% were seen once. Sequencing input: PBMCs or T cells enriched from blood (not recorded which). The source is a man in his 60s who had recovered from COVID-19.

There are many counts of this clone. The CDR3 DNA is TGTGCCAGCAGTTACGCCCCAGGGCCCTATAATTCACCCCTCCACTTT. It encodes CASSYAPGPYNSPLHF. J is TRBJ1-6 and V is TRBV6-5; possibly TRBD1 for D (5 bases). CDR3 length equals 16 residues. The germline CDR1 and CDR2 sequences are MNHEY and SVGAGI. Trimming removed 2 bases at V and 2 bases at J, with 10 bases between.

The chain is built from TRBV12-5 and TRBJ1-1; 9 nucleotides agree with TRBD1. J was trimmed by 5 bases and V by 6 bases; bases with no gene match: 10. CDR3 length: 15 amino acids. Per germline, CDR1 LGHNT and CDR2 FRNRAP. The CDR3 DNA sequence: TGTGCTAGTGGATTTACCGGGACAGGGAGGACTGAAGCTTTCTTT. It translates to CASGFTGTGRTEAFF.

The chain joins TRBV27 to TRBJ2-7; no definite D call. The V and J ends lost 0 bases and 3 bases respectively, with 6 bases between them. CDR1 is MNHEY and CDR2 is SMNVEV in the germline V gene (reference sequence). The CDR3 runs to 13 residues. CDR3 coding DNA: TGTGCCAGCAGTTTATCCAACAGCTACGAGCAGTACTTC. This codes for CASSLSNSYEQYF.

The chain carries TRBV15 and TRBJ1-4, with 7 positions matching TRBD1. J was trimmed by 8 bases and V by 1 base; bases with no gene match: 7. From germline, CDR1 is LNHNV and CDR2 YYDKDF (reference sequence). The CDR3 is 15 residues long. The CDR3 nucleotides read TGTGCCACCAGCAGAGTCCCAGGGGGAGACGAAAAACTGTTTTTT. It is translated as CATSRVPGGDEKLFF.